Listed below are T cell receptor beta chains from one sample, sequenced in a study of identical twins. TCRdb passed the 5' RACE reads through MiXCR, listing each CDR3 protein once. The sample holds approximately 630,000 distinct CDR3 sequences, around 7.4% seen once. This sample also belongs to another study, concerning yellow fever vaccine responses in identical twins.

Material: PBMCs. The receptors stem from a woman aged 18-29 years in good health. Both conserved end residues are part of each CDR3. Fields, in order: V gene, clone size, J gene, D gene, CDR3 protein, CDR3 DNA. The D gene is left open where the match is weak. Size values are once, few and many counts, or a class for expanded clones, and some rows have none.

TRBV29-1	few	TRBJ2-1	TRBD2	CSVDKREGMYNEQFF	TGCAGCGTTGATAAGCGGGAGGGGATGTACAATGAGCAGTTCTTC
TRBV5-6	many	TRBJ2-2	NA	CASRNGQNTGELFF	TGTGCCAGCAGAAACGGACAGAACACCGGGGAGCTGTTTTTT
TRBV20-1	few	TRBJ2-1	TRBD2	CSASGGRASYNEQFF	TGCAGTGCTAGTGGCGGGAGGGCCTCCTACAATGAGCAGTTCTTC
TRBV12-3/TRBV12-4	few	TRBJ2-3	NA	CASSPTVDTQYF	TGTGCCAGCAGCCCCACTGTGGATACGCAGTATTTT
TRBV15	NA	TRBJ1-4	NA	CATSLRGPTNEKLFF	TGTGCCACCAGTTTGAGGGGCCCAACTAATGAAAAACTGTTTTTT
TRBV7-9	NA	TRBJ2-5	TRBD1	CASSLAITGQGQEAQYF	TGTGCCAGCAGCTTAGCTATCACGGGACAGGGGCAAGAGGCCCAGTACTTC
TRBV9	few	TRBJ2-5	TRBD2	CASSPPPTSGRGETQYF	TGTGCCAGCAGCCCCCCTCCGACTAGCGGGCGAGGGGAGACCCAGTACTTC
TRBV29-1	many	TRBJ1-2	NA	CSVEGYRAIFGGYTF	TGCAGCGTTGAAGGTTACAGGGCTATTTTCGGTGGCTACACCTTC
TRBV4-2	NA	TRBJ2-1	TRBD2	CASSQRLAGGPGDEQFF	TGTGCCAGCAGCCAAAGACTAGCGGGGGGGCCAGGGGATGAGCAGTTCTTC
TRBV4-2	NA	TRBJ2-3	NA	CASSQVGRARTDTQYF	TGTGCCAGCAGCCAAGTAGGGCGGGCGCGCACAGATACGCAGTATTTT
TRBV9	few	TRBJ1-1	NA	CASSARDLNTEAFF	TGTGCCAGCAGCGCCCGTGACCTGAACACTGAAGCTTTCTTT
TRBV10-2	many	TRBJ2-1	TRBD2	CASSESGGNNEQFF	TGCGCCAGCAGTGAAAGCGGGGGAAACAATGAGCAGTTCTTC
TRBV15	few	TRBJ2-2	NA	CATNQPGAEANTGELFF	TGTGCCACCAACCAACCGGGGGCGGAGGCGAACACCGGGGAGCTGTTTTTT
TRBV4-2	few	TRBJ2-7	TRBD2	CASSQDGGLASYEQYF	TGTGCCAGCAGCCAAGATGGGGGACTAGCCTCCTACGAGCAGTACTTC
TRBV5-5	few	TRBJ1-1	TRBD1	CASSMPPEQGAVWTEAFF	TGTGCCAGCAGCATGCCCCCGGAACAGGGGGCAGTATGGACTGAAGCTTTCTTT
TRBV24-1	few	TRBJ2-2	NA	CATSDLTGSGELFF	TGTGCCACCAGTGACCTAACAGGGTCCGGGGAGCTGTTTTTT
TRBV29-1	many	TRBJ2-1	NA	CSVERDNPSEQFF	TGCAGCGTTGAGCGGGACAATCCTAGTGAGCAGTTCTTC
TRBV20-1	few	TRBJ2-3	NA	CSASTHAMPSTDTQYF	TGCAGTGCTTCCACCCATGCAATGCCTAGCACAGATACGCAGTATTTT
TRBV12-3/TRBV12-4	NA	TRBJ2-7	NA	CASSLGILQYF	TGTGCCAGCAGTCTCGGTATTCTGCAGTACTTC
TRBV20-1	few	TRBJ2-3	NA	CSARDVGTLTDTQYF	TGCAGTGCTAGAGATGTGGGGACACTCACAGATACGCAGTATTTT
TRBV20-1	NA	TRBJ2-1	NA	CSAKPPESFSHEQFF	TGCAGTGCCAAACCACCAGAGTCGTTTTCGCATGAGCAGTTCTTC
TRBV20-1	few	TRBJ2-5	TRBD1	CSATTGGWETQYF	TGCAGTGCAACAACAGGGGGTTGGGAGACCCAGTACTTC
TRBV12-3/TRBV12-4	NA	TRBJ1-3	NA	CASRLYSAGNTIYF	TGTGCCAGTCGTTTATACAGTGCTGGAAACACCATATATTTT
TRBV20-1	few	TRBJ2-2	TRBD2	CSAKIASGTGELFF	TGCAGTGCTAAAATCGCTAGCGGGACCGGGGAGCTGTTTTTT
TRBV12-3/TRBV12-4	NA	TRBJ2-5	TRBD2	CASSFWLAGSGRETQYF	TGTGCCAGCAGTTTTTGGCTAGCGGGATCGGGGAGAGAGACCCAGTACTTC
TRBV29-1	many	TRBJ2-2	TRBD2	CSGRTSGTGELFF	TGCAGCGGGAGGACTAGCGGGACCGGGGAGCTGTTTTTT
TRBV2	many	TRBJ1-1	TRBD1	CASSARGLGNTEAFF	TGTGCCAGCAGTGCCAGGGGGCTTGGAAACACTGAAGCTTTCTTT
TRBV9	many	TRBJ2-7	NA	CASSRDTGYEQYF	TGTGCCAGCAGTAGGGACACAGGCTACGAGCAGTACTTC
TRBV6-5	many	TRBJ2-1	TRBD1	CASSYAGQGTNEQFF	TGTGCCAGCAGTTACGCGGGACAGGGGACCAATGAGCAGTTCTTC
TRBV20-1	NA	TRBJ2-7	NA	CSARAPRASPFSYEQYF	TGCAGTGCTAGGGCCCCCCGAGCCTCCCCATTCTCCTACGAGCAGTACTTC
TRBV28	NA	TRBJ2-7	NA	CASSLGPSPIGEQYF	TGTGCCAGCAGTTTAGGCCCCTCCCCCATTGGCGAGCAGTACTTC
TRBV20-1	NA	TRBJ2-6	NA	CSAQGGGANVLTF	TGCAGTGCGCAGGGTGGTGGGGCCAACGTCCTGACTTTC
TRBV6-1	NA	TRBJ1-6	NA	CASSEAGGSSPLHF	TGTGCCAGCAGTGAAGCCGGGGGTAGTTCACCCCTCCACTTT
TRBV6-5	few	TRBJ2-1	NA	CASSYSWEINEQFF	TGTGCCAGCAGTTACTCTTGGGAGATCAATGAGCAGTTCTTC
TRBV29-1	few	TRBJ2-7	NA	CSVEGGRPSGEQYF	TGCAGCGTTGAGGGTGGGCGGCCGTCGGGCGAGCAGTACTTC